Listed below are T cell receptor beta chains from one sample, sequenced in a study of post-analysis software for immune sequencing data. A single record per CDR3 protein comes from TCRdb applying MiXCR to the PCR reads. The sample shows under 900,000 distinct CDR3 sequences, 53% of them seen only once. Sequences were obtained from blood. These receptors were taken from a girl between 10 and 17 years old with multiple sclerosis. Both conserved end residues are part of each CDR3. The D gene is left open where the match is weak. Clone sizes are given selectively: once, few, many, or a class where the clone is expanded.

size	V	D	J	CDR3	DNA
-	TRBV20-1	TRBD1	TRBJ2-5	CRASQVGTGRETQYF	TGCAGGGCTAGTCAGGTTGGGACAGGGCGGGAGACCCAGTACTTC
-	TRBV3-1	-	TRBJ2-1	CASSPRGGWANEQFF	TGTGCCAGCAGCCCCCGTGGGGGGTGGGCCAATGAGCAGTTCTTC
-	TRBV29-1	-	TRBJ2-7	CSVEVQGRATYEQYF	TGCAGCGTTGAGGTTCAGGGCAGGGCGACCTACGAGCAGTACTTC
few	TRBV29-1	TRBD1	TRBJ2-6	CSVVGQGVPGANVLTF	TGCAGCGTTGTCGGACAGGGGGTTCCTGGGGCCAACGTCCTGACTTTC
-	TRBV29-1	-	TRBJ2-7	CSVQWWGSYEQYF	TGCAGCGTCCAATGGTGGGGCTCCTACGAGCAGTACTTC
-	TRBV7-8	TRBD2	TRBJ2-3	CASSSGLVNTDTQYF	TGTGCCAGCAGCTCTGGACTAGTAAACACAGATACGCAGTATTTT
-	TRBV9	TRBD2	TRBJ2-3	CASSLRTSLADTQYF	TGTGCCAGCAGCCTCAGGACTAGCCTGGCAGATACGCAGTATTTT
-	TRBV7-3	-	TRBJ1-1	CASSLTGGGRTEAFF	TGTGCCAGCAGCTTAACGGGGGGAGGGAGGACTGAAGCTTTCTTT
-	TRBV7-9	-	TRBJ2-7	CASSGPPLHEQYF	TGTGCCAGCAGCGGTCCCCCCCTGCACGAGCAGTACTTC
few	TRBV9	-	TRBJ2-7	CASSVTEGGPGEQYF	TGTGCCAGCAGCGTCACGGAGGGGGGACCTGGGGAGCAGTACTTC
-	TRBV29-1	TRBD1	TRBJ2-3	CSVDLTGAADTQYF	TGCAGCGTGGACCTGACAGGGGCGGCAGATACGCAGTATTTT
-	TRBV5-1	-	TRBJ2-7	CASSLVSQLTYEQYF	TGCGCCAGCAGCTTGGTCTCGCAGCTAACCTACGAGCAGTACTTC
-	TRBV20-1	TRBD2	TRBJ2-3	CSASGSGMTDTQYF	TGCAGTGCTAGCGGTAGCGGGATGACAGATACGCAGTATTTT
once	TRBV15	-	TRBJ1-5	CATSREKGGWTNQPQHF	TGTGCCACCAGCAGAGAAAAGGGGGGCTGGACCAATCAGCCCCAGCATTTT
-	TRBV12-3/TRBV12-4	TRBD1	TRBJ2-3	CASSLARGQGSDTQYF	TGTGCCAGCAGTTTAGCGAGGGGACAGGGGTCAGATACGCAGTATTTT
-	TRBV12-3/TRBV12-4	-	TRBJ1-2	CASSQKGGYTF	TGTGCCAGCAGTCAAAAGGGGGGCTACACCTTC
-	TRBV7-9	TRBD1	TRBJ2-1	CAGSPGDRGDEQFF	TGTGCCGGCAGCCCAGGGGACAGGGGCGATGAGCAGTTCTTC
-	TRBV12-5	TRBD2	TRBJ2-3	CASAPGVAGESDTQYF	TGTGCTAGTGCCCCAGGAGTAGCGGGAGAATCAGATACGCAGTATTTT
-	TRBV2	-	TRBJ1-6	CASTAPVPNSPLHF	TGTGCCAGCACCGCGCCGGTGCCGAATTCACCCCTCCACTTT
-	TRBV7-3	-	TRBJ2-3	CASSASTSGNTQYF	TGTGCCAGCAGCGCCTCGACTAGTGGAAATACGCAGTATTTT